The 18 T cell receptor beta chains below all came from one sample that was sequenced in a study of cytomegalovirus exposure and HLA in healthy donors. Researchers ran the PCR with 60 Vbeta and 13 Jbeta primers. Only in-frame clones appear in the TCRdb table, and some are missing; sequencing was by immunoSEQ multiplex PCR. Of 170,000 or so clones listed, less than 90% were seen once; the top ten hold roughly 6.3%. Sequences were obtained from PBMCs. All receptors come from a male donor in good health and CMV-seropositive.

The CDR3 protein is CASNRGANTEAFF. Here the CDR3 DNA reads TGTGCCAGCAACCGGGGGGCTAACACTGAAGCTTTCTTT. V and J are TRBV6-1 and TRBJ1-1; TRBD1 is a possible D gene (6 bases). This CDR3 has 13 residues. V lost 7 bases and J 2 bases, leaving 11 bases between the germline ends. The germline gives CDR1 MNHNS, CDR2 SASEGT.

V usage is TRBV5-1 and J usage is TRBJ2-1, with 8 bases identical to TRBD2. CDR1 is SGHRS, CDR2 YFSETQ, per germline. V shed 0 bases, J shed 8 bases, and the junction held 4 bases outside the gene matches. The CDR3 spans 14 residues. For the CDR3, the DNA is TGCGCCAGCAGCTTGGCGGGAGGGGTCTATGAGCAGTTCTTC. It codes for CASSLAGGVYEQFF.

This clone was observed a single time. The chain is built from TRBV11-2 and TRBJ2-1; 8 bases are shared with TRBD1. CDR3 length: 17 residues. V shed 1 base and J 10 bases; nucleotides not matched to a gene: 15. Germline loops: CDR1 SGHAT, CDR2 FQNNGV. This chain's CDR3 is CASSLARRQGFWGEQFF. DNA of the CDR3: TGTGCCAGCAGCTTAGCCCGGAGACAGGGGTTTTGGGGAGAGCAGTTCTTC.

V is TRBV4-1 and J is TRBJ2-6, with D maybe TRBD2 (5 bases). Trimming removed 2 bases at V and 2 bases at J, with 7 bases between. Germline V gene lookup returns CDR1 MGHRA and CDR2 YSYEKL. This CDR3 is 15 amino acids long. DNA for the CDR3: TGCGCCAGCAGCCAACACGGGACTGGGGCCAACGTCCTGACTTTC. This sequence encodes CASSQHGTGANVLTF.

The chain joins TRBV30 to TRBJ2-7; 7 positions match TRBD1. The germline V gene has CDR1 GTSNPN and CDR2 SVGIG (reference sequence). Trimming cost V 5 bases and J 6 bases; bases outside gene matches: 13. CDR3 length: 14 amino acids. The DNA of the CDR3 is TGTGCCTGGGTAAGACAGGGATACCCGTCCGAGCAGTACTTC. Its protein is CAWVRQGYPSEQYF.

This chain uses TRBV27 with TRBJ2-2; possible D gene TRBD2, 5 bases. Trimming stripped 3 bases from V and 6 bases from J, with 14 bases between. CDR1 is MNHEY, CDR2 SMNVEV, per germline (reference sequence). The CDR3 contains 15 residues. The CDR3 sequence: CASSLAGLASGELFF. The DNA for the CDR3 is TGTGCCAGCAGTTTGGCTGGGCTAGCCTCCGGGGAGCTGTTTTTT.

Only a few counts were recorded for this clone. V is TRBV7-9 and J is TRBJ2-7, with a weak D call TRBD2 (7 bases). The V end was cut by 4 bases, the J end by 5 bases, with 15 bases between. CDR1 and CDR2 from the germline V gene are SEHNR and FQNEAQ (reference sequence). This CDR3 has 14 amino acids. In DNA form, the CDR3 reads TGTGCCAGCAGCTCCCTACGGGGGGCCCACGAGCAGTACTTC. This sequence encodes CASSSLRGAHEQYF.

The rearrangement joins TRBV7-9 to TRBJ1-4; D unresolved. The CDR3 runs 14 residues. V lost 4 bases and J lost 9, with 15 bases in between. Germline V CDR1 and CDR2: SEHNR, FQNEAQ (reference sequence). This chain's CDR3 is CASSSGNRKQKLFF. CDR3 nucleotides: TGTGCCAGCAGCTCCGGGAATAGGAAACAAAAACTGTTTTTT.

This clone was recorded only once. The chain recombines TRBV5-8 with TRBJ2-1; TRBD1 aligns across 7 bases. The ends lost 4 bases at V and 7 bases at J; junction bases unmatched: 8. The V gene's germline CDR1 is SGHTS and CDR2 YDEGEE. CDR3 length: 14 amino acids. CDR3 sequence (DNA): TGTGCCAGCAGCCCCATGACAGGGAGAAATGAGCAGTTCTTC. As protein: CASSPMTGRNEQFF.

The chain carries TRBV7-9 and TRBJ1-2; D may be TRBD1 (6 bases). The V end was cut by 1 base, the J end by 6 bases, with 12 bases between. This CDR3 has 14 amino acids. CDR1 and CDR2 (germline): SEHNR, FQNEAQ (reference sequence). The CDR3 region has the DNA TGTGCCAGCAGCTTAGGCCAGGGGACCCATGGCTACACCTTC. Translating gives CASSLGQGTHGYTF.

The chain has TRBV7-9 and TRBJ2-5, with D possibly being TRBD1 (5 bases). Trimming cost V 5 bases and J 0 bases, with 10 bases left between them. Per the germline V gene, CDR1 is SEHNR and CDR2 is FQNEAQ (reference sequence). This CDR3 is built from 14 residues. The CDR3 DNA reads as TGTGCCAGCAGCGGACAAGGGGACCAAGAGACCCAGTACTTC. Protein: CASSGQGDQETQYF. Filled out from reference TRBV7-9 and TRBJ2-5, the complete variable domain reads DTGVSQNPRHKITKRGQNVTFRCDPISEHNRLYWYRQTLGQGPEFLTYFQNEAQLEKSRLLSDRFSAERPKGSFSTLEIQRTEQGDSAMYLCASSGQGDQETQYFGPGTRLLVL.

This clone appeared once. The rearrangement joins TRBV27 to TRBJ1-2, with a possible D match to TRBD1 (5 bases). Trimming took 2 bases from V and 0 from J, leaving 10 bases between them. Germline CDR1 and CDR2: MNHEY and SMNVEV (reference sequence). This CDR3 has 15 amino acids. DNA for the CDR3: TGTGCCAGCAGTTTAGAAGGGGCAGCTAACTATGGCTACACCTTC. It translates to CASSLEGAANYGYTF.

The chain links TRBV6-5 to TRBJ1-2, with D perhaps matching TRBD1 (6 bases). Trimming stripped 5 bases from V and 4 bases from J, with 14 bases between. Germline loops: CDR1 MNHEY, CDR2 SVGAGI. The CDR3 is 14 amino acids. In nucleotides, the CDR3 is TGTGCCAGCAGTCCCAGGGGATCCCCCTATGGCTACACCTTC. Translating gives CASSPRGSPYGYTF.

This sequence joins TRBV6-5 and TRBJ2-5; 9 bases are shared with TRBD1. J gave up 4 bases and V 0 bases, and 3 bases lay outside the gene matches. The CDR3 is 15 residues long. The germline V gene encodes CDR1 MNHEY and CDR2 SVGAGI. CDR3 DNA sequence: TGTGCCAGCAGTTACTCGACAGGGGGGGGAGAGACCCAGTACTTC. As protein: CASSYSTGGGETQYF.

This clone occurred a few times. The chain is built from TRBV14 and TRBJ2-1, with D tentatively TRBD1 (5 bases). The CDR3 covers 21 residues. The V gene lost 0 bases and the J gene lost 0 bases, with 24 bases spanning the gap. CDR1 and CDR2 from the germline V gene are SGHDN and FVKESK. The CDR3 protein is CASSQDWYGQPRHSSYNEQFF. The CDR3 DNA sequence: TGTGCCAGCAGCCAAGATTGGTACGGACAACCGAGACACAGCTCCTACAATGAGCAGTTCTTC.

The chain links TRBV5-8 to TRBJ2-1; TRBD1 might be the D (5 bases). Germline V lookup: CDR1 SGHTS, CDR2 YDEGEE. With 4 bases removed from V and 6 bases from J, the gap between germline ends came to 17 bases. This CDR3 is 15 amino acids long. CDR3 sequence: CASSLRRGWVNEQFF. As DNA, the CDR3 is TGTGCCAGCAGCCTACGAAGGGGATGGGTCAATGAGCAGTTCTTC.

This chain connects TRBV7-4 to TRBJ1-5; 7 bases fit TRBD1. With 3 bases clipped from V and 4 bases from J, the junction kept 6 bases outside the gene matches. CDR3 length equals 15 residues. Germline CDR1 is SGHVT and CDR2 is SQSDAQ. The CDR3 nucleotides read TGTGCCAGCAGCTTCGACAGGGAGGCTAATCAGCCCCAGCATTTT. Translated, it gives CASSFDREANQPQHF.

This sequence joins TRBV29-1 and TRBJ1-2, with TRBD1 as a possible D gene (5 bases). Germline CDR1 reads SQVTM; CDR2 reads ANQGSEA. Trimming removed 1 base from V and 6 bases from J, with 12 bases in between. This CDR3 has 13 residues. The CDR3 region is CSVEVVETDGYTF. The DNA of the CDR3 is TGCAGCGTTGAAGTGGTAGAGACAGATGGCTACACCTTC.